These 8 T cell receptor beta chains came from one sample sequenced in a study of CD8+ T cells in alopecia areata (dated by TCRdb to the late 2010s). Libraries were made using the immunoSEQ multiplex PCR assay. For TCR sequencing, RNA was extracted from every sample and reverse transcribed into cDNA to serve as template. TCRdb stores this immuneACCESS table with in-frame sequences only. Part of the clones is absent; in the studies checked, under half of the shortfall reflects unresolved V genes, and no reason is known for the rest. The sample table holds roughly 210,000 clones, of which approximately 40% were seen once. Approximately 2.9% of the sample comes from the top ten. The treatment or condition label on this specimen signifies: oral pan-JAK inhibitor, 5-10 mg twice daily. The sequenced sample was CD4+ T cells sorted from blood, obtained around week 36, from a patient treated with tofacitinib. The source of these receptors is a human donor with alopecia areata.

This clone was observed a handful of times. The J gene is TRBJ2-2, the V gene TRBV2, with D possibly being TRBD1 (6 bases). V lost 8 bases and J lost 6, with 16 bases in between. Germline CDR1 is SNHLY and CDR2 is FYNNEI. The CDR3 sequence is 14 residues long. The CDR3, as DNA: TGTGCCAGCGGGGAACAGGGATCAGCCGGGGAGCTGTTTTTT. Translated: CASGEQGSAGELFF.

The chain uses TRBV5-1 and TRBJ2-7; D may match TRBD1 or TRBD2 (5 bases each). The CDR3 is made up of 16 amino acids. The V gene's germline CDR1 is SGHRS and CDR2 YFSETQ. V lost 0 bases, J lost 2 bases, and 15 bases lay in between. The CDR3 loop is CASSLATRDGTYEQYF. The CDR3 DNA is TGCGCCAGCAGCTTGGCTACCCGGGACGGAACCTACGAGCAGTACTTC.

This sequence joins TRBV18 and TRBJ1-1, with D possibly TRBD1 on 5 matching bases. Germline assignment: CDR1 KGHSH and CDR2 LQKENI. This CDR3 is built from 13 residues. V lost 6 bases to trimming and J lost 6 bases, with 14 bases between them. In DNA form, the CDR3 reads TGTGCCAGCTCCCGGGGGGAGAGCGCTGAAGCTTTCTTT. Translated, it gives CASSRGESAEAFF.

This chain connects TRBV27 to TRBJ1-2; a weak D match, TRBD1 (5 bases). Germline V lookup: CDR1 MNHEY, CDR2 SMNVEV (reference sequence). V lost 4 bases and J 1 base, leaving 7 bases between the germline ends. The CDR3 length is 13 residues. The CDR3 sequence: CASSSDSNYGYTF. The CDR3 DNA sequence: TGTGCCAGCAGTTCCGACAGTAACTATGGCTACACCTTC.

In DNA form, the CDR3 reads TGTGCCAGCAGTTTACGGTCGGGAGCAGGGTACGAGCAGTACTTC. This sequence encodes CASSLRSGAGYEQYF. The chain uses TRBV27 and TRBJ2-7; maybe TRBD2 (6 bases). The CDR3 has 15 amino acids. V was pared by 2 bases and J by 4 bases, with 15 bases between. Germline CDR1 reads MNHEY; CDR2 reads SMNVEV (reference sequence).

The rearrangement joins TRBV5-1 to TRBJ1-2; D remains unclear. Trimming took 2 bases from V and 6 from J, leaving 8 bases between them. Germline V gene lookup returns CDR1 SGHRS and CDR2 YFSETQ. The CDR3 extends over 12 amino acids. The CDR3 region is CASSLDTNGYTF. The CDR3 DNA follows: TGCGCCAGCAGCTTAGACACGAATGGCTACACCTTC.

This sequence joins TRBV5-1 and TRBJ1-2; no clear D. CDR1 is SGHRS, CDR2 YFSETQ, per germline. CDR3 length: 11 amino acids. With 5 bases removed from V and 8 bases from J, the gap between germline ends came to 10 bases. Here the CDR3 DNA reads TGCGCCAGCAGATTGCGGGCCGGCTACACCTTC. Its protein is CASRLRAGYTF. Full variable domain (remainder filled in from reference TRBV5-1 and TRBJ1-2): KAGVTQTPRYLIKTRGQQVTLSCSPISGHRSVSWYQQTPGQGLQFLFEYFSETQRNKGNFPGRFSGRQFSNSRSEMNVSTLELGDSALYLCASRLRAGYTFGSGTRLTVV.

This clone has just one count. This sequence joins TRBV7-2 and TRBJ1-2, with TRBD1 as a possible D gene (6 bases). V lost 1 base and J 8 bases, leaving 20 bases between the germline ends. There are 16 residues in the CDR3. The germline V gene has CDR1 SGHTA and CDR2 FQGNSA. For the CDR3, the DNA is TGTGCCAGCAGCTTAGGACTTGGGGGCGCGTTACGGGGCTACACCTTC. Translation: CASSLGLGGALRGYTF.